This T cell receptor beta chain stems from a study of graft-versus-host responses after intestinal transplantation (dated by TCRdb to the early 2020s). Context from the whole study: The transplants that recipients got were multivisceral, liver-intestinal, or isolated intestinal. Every recipient was given anti-thymocyte globulin induction, then maintenance tacrolimus and steroids for roughly three years. After intestinal transplantation, graft-versus-host and host-versus-graft alloreactive T cell clones in the graft, circulation and bone marrow were tracked using bulk TCR-beta CDR3 sequencing. To identify alloreactive clones, pre-transplant mixed lymphocyte reaction products were sequenced and compared with unstimulated pre-transplant donor and recipient T cells. Of the 20 to 25 intestinal transplant recipients enrolled in the cohort, one of whom was a retransplant, 3 patients without pretransplant specimens were excluded. A peak of at least 4% donor T cells among recipient peripheral blood mononuclear cells was the definition used for donor T cell macrochimerism. Rather than being sequenced by the commercial service, samples from a few later patients were sequenced in-house on an Illumina MiSeq and processed with MiXCR.

Looking up the germline V gene (reference sequence) yields CDR1 MNHEY and CDR2 SMNVEV. V gives up 7 bases and J gives up 0 bases, and the segment between their germline ends measures 12 bases. The CDR3, from cysteine to phenylalanine, totals 14 residues. Only CDR3 DNA is held: 42 bases, read in frame from base 1. The investigation overall reported the following: In patients with donor T cell macrochimerism, the allografts had high GvH to HvG T cell clonal ratios. Early after transplant, declines in HvG clones were associated with peak levels of circulating GvH clones. Conclusions were limited by the relatively low number and heterogeneity of intestinal transplant patients. GvH clones were found in recipient bone marrow, and some of the GvH clones appeared earlier in ileal mucosa or blood, which is consistent with an intestinal mucosal origin.

Libraries were made using the immunoSEQ multiplex PCR assay. For most patients, genomic DNA was isolated with the Qiagen DNeasy Blood and Tissue Kit and sent frozen to Adaptive Biotechnologies for TCR sequencing. Adaptive Biotechnologies carried out high-throughput TCR-beta CDR3 sequencing of genomic DNA for most patients. On the study's bioinformatics: TCR sequencing data were retrieved from Adaptive's ImmunoSEQ software for 18 patients, whereas a few other patients were processed with MiXCR and VDJtools. To correct CD4 versus CD8 sorting errors, sequences present in both subsets at a frequency ratio below 5:1 were removed. CDR3 nucleotide sequences shared between donor and recipient were removed because the origin of such sequences could not be assigned. To be classed as alloreactive, a clone needed at least 2-fold expansion over unstimulated cells and a minimum CFSE-low frequency of 0.002% (template counts) or 0.001% (read counts). A clone was considered mappable if detected in the sequenced pre-transplant spleen, lymph node, or MLR CFSE-low populations of the donor or recipient. Cumulative frequency of alloreactive clones was calculated as a percentage of all sequences weighted by copy number. Not all clones reach the TCRdb copy of this immuneACCESS table, which keeps in-frame sequences only. Checked studies attribute under half of the gap to unresolved V genes and leave the rest unexplained. V and J calls plus clone size are reproduced from that table; the DNA served to infer D and trimming. Across this sample there are around 97,000 clones, with over 85% seen only once. The ten largest clones take up 0.95% to 1.5% of the sample.

A remark on this clone: Its antigen remains undetermined. Base qualities are not at hand, and no much larger clone is one base apart.

The time point label corresponds to: cells obtained before transplantation from donor or recipient. CD3+CD4+ and CD3+CD8+ populations were FACS-sorted from unstimulated pre-transplant donor and recipient cells taken from spleen or lymph nodes. Sample: unstimulated CD8+ T cells sorted from spleen or lymph node cells, taken before intestinal transplant. This chain is built from TRBV27 and TRBJ1-1, with the identity of the D gene unclear. This receptor was obtained from a human donor who received an intestinal transplant. The CDR3 protein is CASNQVGLNTEAFF. The nucleotide sequence is given as TGTGCCAGCAATCAAGTGGGCTTGAACACTGAAGCTTTCTTT.